Sequencing of this TCR beta chain was carried out in a study of shared clonotypes between healthy human individuals. For the study at large: Per-donor plates numbered three CD4 naive, three CD4 memory, two CD8 naive and one CD8 memory. Study-wide findings and caveats: It was expected that sequencing depth would affect clonotype sharing among donors.

Every donor, a Caucasian adult, lived in Nashville, Tennessee. The CDR3 has 15 amino acids. The V gene lost 0 bases and the J gene lost 1 base, with 10 bases spanning the gap. Germline CDR1 and CDR2: SGHKS and YYEKEE (reference sequence). About this clone itself: As yet, its antigen is unknown.

Every subset had its genomic DNA shared out evenly among several immunoSEQ plates. The protocol was immunoSEQ multiplex PCR, while the TCRdb copy is restricted to in-frame clones and leaves out a portion. The sample carries some 1,600,000 clones, under 99% recorded once. The sequence was collected from a man aged 25-45 years in good health. The sequenced material came from naive CD4+ T cells sorted from blood. This sample's subset: CD45RA+ positively selected. V and J are TRBV5-5 and TRBJ1-2; D perhaps matches TRBD1 (5 bases). CDR3 protein: CASSLVGGNNYGYTF. CDR3 DNA: TGTGCCAGCAGCTTGGTTGGGGGGAATAACTATGGCTACACCTTC.